The 20 T cell receptor beta chains in this list originate from one sample, sequenced in a study of blood T cell repertoires in COVID-19. Libraries were prepared by immunoSEQ multiplex PCR; TCRdb keeps only in-frame clonotypes and omits some of them. The sample lists roughly 87,000 clones, roughly 88% seen once, with approximately 8% in the top ten. The sequencing sample was made of peripheral blood. These receptors all come from a man in his fifties with active COVID-19.

This sequence joins TRBV7-3 and TRBJ2-2; 16 bases agree with TRBD2. The junction had 5 bases not matched to a gene; V was cut back by 5 bases and J by 5 bases. There are 17 residues in the CDR3. The germline CDR1 and CDR2 sequences are SGHTA and FQGTGA. The CDR3 region has the DNA TGTGCCAGCAGCGAGGGACTAGCGGGAGGGAGGACCGGGGAGCTGTTTTTT. Encoded protein: CASSEGLAGGRTGELFF.

This clone appeared once. The J gene is TRBJ2-2, the V gene TRBV6-5, with 7 bases that match TRBD1. The CDR3 consists of 13 residues. The germline gives CDR1 MNHEY, CDR2 SVGAGI. V lost 4 bases to trimming and J lost 7 bases; unmatched junction nucleotides: 3. In DNA, the CDR3 is TGTGCCAGCAGTTCACAGGGGAACGGGGAGCTGTTTTTT. Amino acids: CASSSQGNGELFF.

The chain links TRBV15 to TRBJ1-1; the D is unclear. Germline CDR1 and CDR2: LNHNV and YYDKDF (reference sequence). V was pared by 8 bases and J by 1 base, with 17 bases between. The CDR3 has 15 amino acids. The CDR3 region is CATLKGGHPNTEAFF. The CDR3 nucleotides read TGTGCCACCCTAAAGGGAGGGCACCCGAACACTGAAGCTTTCTTT.

The chain is built from TRBV5-4 and TRBJ1-4; tentative D call: TRBD1 (5 bases). Germline CDR1 SGHNT, CDR2 YYREEE (reference sequence). Trimming removed 5 bases at V and 2 bases at J, with 10 bases between. There are 14 residues in the CDR3. The CDR3 bases are TGTGCCAGCAGTCTACAGGTGACTAATGAAAAACTGTTTTTT. Translated, it gives CASSLQVTNEKLFF.

This clone was picked up one time. This chain uses TRBV30 with TRBJ2-7; maybe TRBD1 (5 bases). V was shortened by 2 bases and J by 6 bases, with 11 bases between the two germline ends. Germline CDR1 is GTSNPN and CDR2 is SVGIG (reference sequence). The CDR3 spans 12 residues. The CDR3 is CAWSPQGGEQYF. CDR3 DNA sequence: TGTGCCTGGAGTCCCCAGGGCGGCGAGCAGTACTTC. The variable domain in full, completed from reference TRBV30 and TRBJ2-7, reads SQTIHQWPATLVQPVGSPLSLECTVEGTSNPNLYWYRQAAGRGLQLLFYSVGIGQISSEVPQNLSASRPQDRQFILSSKKLLLSDSGFYLCAWSPQGGEQYFGPGTRLTVT.

This clone was picked up one time. The chain links TRBV28 to TRBJ2-7; 8 bases map to TRBD1. Unmatched junction bases numbered 12, after V lost 5 bases and J lost 3 bases. The CDR3 has 16 amino acids. CDR1 MDHEN and CDR2 SYDVKM come from the germline V gene. The CDR3 loop is CASSTGGKPGGYEQYF. DNA of the CDR3: TGTGCCAGCAGTACAGGGGGAAAACCCGGGGGCTACGAGCAGTACTTC.

The CDR3 bases are TGCGCCAGCAGTGGACAGGAGTACAATGAGCAGTTCTTC. This sequence encodes CASSGQEYNEQFF. The chain links TRBV10-2 to TRBJ2-1; possible D gene TRBD1, 6 bases. Trimming pared 4 bases from V and 4 bases from J, leaving 8 bases between. CDR3 length: 13 residues. CDR1 is WSHSY, CDR2 SAAADI, per germline.

The rearrangement uses TRBV6-2 or TRBV6-3 and TRBJ2-7, with 11 bases that match TRBD2. From germline, CDR1 is MNHEY and CDR2 SVGEGT. V dropped 2 bases and J dropped 5; count of bases not matched to a gene: 5. The CDR3 contains 15 residues. The CDR3 spells CASSYVAGGTDEQYF. In nucleotides, the CDR3 is TGTGCCAGCAGTTACGTAGCGGGAGGGACAGACGAGCAGTACTTC.

The J gene is TRBJ2-5, the V gene TRBV3-1 (or the pseudogene TRBV3-2), with D perhaps TRBD2 (6 bases). The CDR3 totals 14 residues. The V and J ends lost 6 bases and 2 bases respectively, with 13 bases between them. Germline V CDR1 and CDR2: LGHDT, YNNKEL (reference sequence). CDR3 loop: CASSLGLLQETQYF. The CDR3 coding sequence is TGTGCCAGCAGTCTGGGACTGCTACAAGAGACCCAGTACTTC.

The chain links TRBV14 to TRBJ1-2, with no clear D. V was clipped by 4 bases and J by 8 bases, with 20 bases between them. The CDR3 runs 15 residues. Looked up from germline, CDR1 is SGHDN and CDR2 is FVKESK. The CDR3 loop is CASSRSNEGVGGYTF. CDR3 nucleotide sequence: TGTGCCAGCAGCCGCTCGAACGAGGGAGTTGGGGGCTACACCTTC.

This clone was counted between two and nine times. This chain links TRBV5-1 with TRBJ2-5; no clear D gene. Germline-derived CDR1 and CDR2 are SGHRS and YFSETQ. This CDR3 is built from 13 residues. V lost 1 base, J lost 2 bases, and 6 bases lay in between. This chain's CDR3 is CASSLQVQETQYF. CDR3 sequence (DNA): TGCGCCAGCAGCTTGCAGGTTCAAGAGACCCAGTACTTC.

The chain joins TRBV3-1 (or the pseudogene TRBV3-2) to TRBJ1-3, with no clear D. CDR3 length equals 14 residues. Germline V gene sequence: CDR1 LGHDT, CDR2 YNNKEL (reference sequence). The V end lost 8 bases, the J end lost 1 base, and 12 bases lay between the germline ends. As DNA, the CDR3 is TGTGCCAGCCGCAGAGGTGAATCTGGAAACACCATATATTTT. Protein sequence: CASRRGESGNTIYF.

The V call is TRBV29-1, the J call TRBJ1-3; maybe TRBD1 (5 bases). The germline V and J ends were trimmed by 7 bases and 2 bases, with 15 bases remaining between them. The V gene's germline CDR1 is SQVTM and CDR2 ANQGSEA. The CDR3 totals 14 residues. CDR3 residues: CSAAPGGTGNTIYF. CDR3 bases: TGCAGCGCCGCCCCCGGGGGAACTGGAAACACCATATATTTT.

This chain connects TRBV2 to TRBJ1-1, with 10 bases matching TRBD1. The CDR3 is made up of 13 amino acids. Trimming at V came to 7 bases and at J to 5 bases, leaving 4 bases not matched to a gene. Germline CDR1 and CDR2: SNHLY and FYNNEI. The CDR3 region is CASTGQGGTEAFF. CDR3 in DNA: TGTGCCAGCACCGGACAGGGGGGGACTGAAGCTTTCTTT. The variable domain in full, completed from reference TRBV2 and TRBJ1-1, reads EPEVTQTPSHQVTQMGQEVILRCVPISNHLYFYWYRQILGQKVEFLVSFYNNEISEKSEIFDDQFSVERPDGSNFTLKIRSTKLEDSAMYFCASTGQGGTEAFFGQGTRLTVV.

V gene TRBV5-4 combines with J gene TRBJ2-5; TRBD1 is a possible D gene (5 bases). Germline loops: CDR1 SGHNT, CDR2 YYREEE (reference sequence). The CDR3 covers 13 residues. V was clipped by 2 bases and J by 2 bases, with 7 bases between them. CDR3 sequence: CASSLQAQETQYF. CDR3 in DNA: TGTGCCAGCAGCTTACAGGCTCAAGAGACCCAGTACTTC.

The chain combines TRBV2 with TRBJ2-3; D is uncertain. Trimming removed 2 bases from V and 4 bases from J, with 4 bases in between. Germline V gene lookup returns CDR1 SNHLY and CDR2 FYNNEI. The CDR3 is made up of 12 amino acids. CDR3 amino acids: CASSEYADTQYF. In nucleotides, the CDR3 is TGTGCCAGCAGTGAATATGCAGATACGCAGTATTTT.

The chain recombines TRBV7-3 with TRBJ2-7; D perhaps matches TRBD2 (5 bases). Germline CDR1 reads SGHTA; CDR2 reads FQGTGA. The CDR3 has 12 amino acids. Trimming took 3 bases from V and 7 from J, leaving 10 bases between them. CDR3 DNA sequence: TGTGCCAGCAGCTTCGAGCCGGGGGAGCAGTACTTC. As protein: CASSFEPGEQYF. The full variable domain, with the rest looked up from reference TRBV7-3 and TRBJ2-7, is GAGVSQTPSNKVTEKGKYVELRCDPISGHTALYWYRQSLGQGPEFLIYFQGTGAADDSGLPNDRFFAVRPEGSVSTLKIQRTERGDSAVYLCASSFEPGEQYFGPGTRLTVT.

The chain carries TRBV5-6 and TRBJ1-4; D is unclear. V was shortened by 3 bases and J by 8 bases, with 8 bases between the two germline ends. CDR1 SGHDT and CDR2 YYEEEE come from the germline V gene. This CDR3 is 12 amino acids long. CDR3 DNA sequence: TGTGCCAGCAGCTCCTCTCGGGAAAAACTGTTTTTT. Protein product: CASSSSREKLFF.

This sequence joins TRBV5-4 and TRBJ2-7, with 9 bases matching TRBD1. The CDR3 contains 15 residues. V trimming: 0 bases; J trimming: 4 bases; junction bases outside the gene matches: 5. The germline CDR1 and CDR2 sequences are SGHNT and YYREEE (reference sequence). The CDR3 DNA sequence: TGTGCCAGCAGCTTGGGAGGGACAGGGTGGTACGAGCAGTACTTC. This encodes CASSLGGTGWYEQYF.

The V call is TRBV28, the J call TRBJ1-5; 7 bases line up with TRBD1. Trimming removed 4 bases from V and 3 bases from J; junction bases left unmatched: 6. The CDR3 sequence is 15 residues long. Germline CDR1 MDHEN, CDR2 SYDVKM. The CDR3 protein is CASSSLDRDNQPQHF. The CDR3 nucleotides are TGTGCCAGCAGTTCGCTCGACAGGGACAATCAGCCCCAGCATTTT.